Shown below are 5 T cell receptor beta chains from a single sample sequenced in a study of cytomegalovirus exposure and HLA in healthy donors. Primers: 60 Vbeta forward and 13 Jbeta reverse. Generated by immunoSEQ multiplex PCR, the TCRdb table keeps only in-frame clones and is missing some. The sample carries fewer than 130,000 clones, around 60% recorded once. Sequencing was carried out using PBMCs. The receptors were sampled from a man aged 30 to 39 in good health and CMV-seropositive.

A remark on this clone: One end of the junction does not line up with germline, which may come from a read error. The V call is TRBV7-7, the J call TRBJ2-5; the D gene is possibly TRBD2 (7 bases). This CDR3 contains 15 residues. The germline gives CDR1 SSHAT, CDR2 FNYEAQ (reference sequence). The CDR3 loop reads CASSGTWGPQETQYF. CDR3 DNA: TGTGCTAGCAGCGGGACATGGGGCCCACAAGAGACCCAGTACTTC.

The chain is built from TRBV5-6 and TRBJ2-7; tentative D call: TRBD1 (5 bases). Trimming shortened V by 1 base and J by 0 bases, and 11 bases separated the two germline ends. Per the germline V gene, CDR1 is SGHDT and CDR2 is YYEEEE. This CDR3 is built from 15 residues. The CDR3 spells CASSLIAGPSYEQYF. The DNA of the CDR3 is TGTGCCAGCAGCTTGATAGCAGGGCCCTCCTACGAGCAGTACTTC.

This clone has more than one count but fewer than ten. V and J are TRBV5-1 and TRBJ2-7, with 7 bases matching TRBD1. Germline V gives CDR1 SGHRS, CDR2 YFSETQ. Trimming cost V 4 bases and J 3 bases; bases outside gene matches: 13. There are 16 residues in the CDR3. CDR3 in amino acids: CASSPVSGTAHYEQYF. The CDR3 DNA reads TGCGCCAGCAGCCCGGTGTCCGGGACAGCCCACTACGAGCAGTACTTC.

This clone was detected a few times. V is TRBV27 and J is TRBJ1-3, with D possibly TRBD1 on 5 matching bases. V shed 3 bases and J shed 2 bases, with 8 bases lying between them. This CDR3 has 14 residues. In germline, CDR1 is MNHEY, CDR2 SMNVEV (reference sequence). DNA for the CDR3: TGTGCCAGCAGTTTGTCGGGGGCTGGAAACACCATATATTTT. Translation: CASSLSGAGNTIYF.

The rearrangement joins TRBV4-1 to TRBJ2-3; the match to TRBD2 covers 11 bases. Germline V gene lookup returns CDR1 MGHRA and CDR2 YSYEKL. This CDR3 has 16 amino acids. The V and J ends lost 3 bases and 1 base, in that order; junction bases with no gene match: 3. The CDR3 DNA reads TGCGCCAGCAGCCACTCGACTAGCGGGGGCACAGATACGCAGTATTTT. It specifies CASSHSTSGGTDTQYF.